These 11 T cell receptor beta chains share one sample of origin, sequenced in a study of blood T cell repertoires in COVID-19. Here immunoSEQ multiplex PCR was the method, and the copy in TCRdb shows in-frame clones only, minus some. The profile shows 250,000 to 300,000 clones, 81% of them singletons. Sequencing input: peripheral blood. These receptors were collected from an older woman with active or convalescent COVID-19.

This chain's CDR3 is CASSLDLAGLRSYEQYF. CDR3 nucleotide sequence: TGTGCCAGCAGCTTAGATCTGGCAGGCCTCCGCTCCTACGAGCAGTACTTC. The gene calls are TRBV11-2 and TRBJ2-7; the D is unclear. Per the germline V gene, CDR1 is SGHAT and CDR2 is FQNNGV. V lost 0 bases, J lost 0 bases, and 15 bases lay in between. The CDR3 is made up of 17 amino acids.

The gene calls are TRBV5-1 and TRBJ2-3; a weak D match, TRBD2 (5 bases). Trimming shortened V by 0 bases and J by 5 bases, and 10 bases separated the two germline ends. CDR1 and CDR2 (germline): SGHRS, YFSETQ. The length of the CDR3 is 14 residues. CDR3 nucleotide sequence: TGCGCCAGCAGCTTGGGAATAAGCGGAGATACGCAGTATTTT. Translated, it gives CASSLGISGDTQYF. The variable domain in full, completed from reference TRBV5-1 and TRBJ2-3, reads KAGVTQTPRYLIKTRGQQVTLSCSPISGHRSVSWYQQTPGQGLQFLFEYFSETQRNKGNFPGRFSGRQFSNSRSEMNVSTLELGDSALYLCASSLGISGDTQYFGPGTRLTVL.

This chain connects TRBV18 to TRBJ2-7; D is unclear. V dropped 4 bases and J dropped 3 bases, with 13 bases sitting between them. There are 14 residues in the CDR3. The germline V gene has CDR1 KGHSH and CDR2 LQKENI. CDR3 amino acids: CASSRDNRHYEQYF. As DNA, the CDR3 is TGTGCCAGCTCACGCGACAATAGACACTACGAGCAGTACTTC.

This clone was found once. The chain is built from TRBV27 and TRBJ2-1, with 8 bases lining up with TRBD2. CDR1 MNHEY and CDR2 SMNVEV come from the germline V gene (reference sequence). V lost 5 bases and J lost 8; bases outside the gene matches: 8. CDR3 size: 14 residues. The CDR3 DNA is TGTGCCAGCAGTCCCCCGGGGGGGCTTCATGAGCAGTTCTTC. This gives the protein CASSPPGGLHEQFF.

J is TRBJ2-5 and V is TRBV9, with D maybe TRBD2 (6 bases). Deletions cut 4 bases from V and 5 bases from J, with 18 bases between. The CDR3 spans 15 residues. Germline assignment: CDR1 SGDLS and CDR2 YYNGEE. CDR3 sequence reads: CASSTRLVEGETQYF. The CDR3 DNA reads as TGTGCCAGCAGCACCCGACTAGTCGAGGGGGAGACCCAGTACTTC.

The chain has TRBV6-1 and TRBJ1-3, with no clear D. This CDR3 has 16 amino acids. V was clipped by 4 bases and J by 0 bases, with 13 bases between them. Germline V gives CDR1 MNHNS, CDR2 SASEGT. CDR3 DNA: TGTGCCAGCAGTGCGGGGAGGTTCCACTCTGGAAACACCATATATTTT. Translating it yields CASSAGRFHSGNTIYF.

The chain links TRBV19 to TRBJ1-1, with D possibly matching TRBD1 (5 bases). There are 16 residues in the CDR3. CDR1 LNHDA and CDR2 SQIVND come from the germline V gene (reference sequence). Trimming cost V 0 bases and J 0 bases, with 11 bases left between them. This CDR3 reads CASSIEGRVLNTEAFF. CDR3 coding DNA: TGTGCCAGTAGTATAGAGGGCAGGGTGTTGAACACTGAAGCTTTCTTT.

The chain recombines TRBV21-1 with TRBJ1-4. TRBV21-1 is deemed a pseudogene. This CDR3 spans 13 amino acids. The chain's CDR3 is CASSKALDRQRFF. The CDR3 DNA is TGTGCCAGCAGCAAAGCGCTTGATCGGCAGCGGTTTTTT.

The chain employs TRBV6-2 or TRBV6-3 and TRBJ2-3; D is possibly TRBD2 (6 bases). Germline V CDR1 and CDR2: MNHEY, SVGEGT. The CDR3 contains 17 residues. Trimming pared 0 bases from V and 0 bases from J, leaving 13 bases between. This chain's CDR3 is CASSYSLLAESTDTQYF. The DNA of the CDR3 is TGTGCCAGCAGTTACTCCTTACTAGCCGAGAGCACAGATACGCAGTATTTT.

J is TRBJ2-1 and V is TRBV7-9, with TRBD1 identical over 10 bases. Germline CDR1 and CDR2: SEHNR and FQNEAQ (reference sequence). J was trimmed by 6 bases and V by 5 bases; bases with no gene match: 7. This CDR3 has 15 amino acids. CDR3 sequence reads: CASSLGTGDVNEQFF. The CDR3 DNA reads TGTGCCAGCAGCCTTGGGACAGGGGATGTCAATGAGCAGTTCTTC.

The V gene is TRBV5-1, the J gene TRBJ2-2; TRBD1 might be the D (6 bases). Germline V lookup: CDR1 SGHRS, CDR2 YFSETQ. V was pared by 0 bases and J by 4 bases, with 10 bases between. CDR3 size: 15 residues. CDR3 nucleotide sequence: TGCGCCAGCAGCTTGGAACAGGGAAGCACCGGGGAGCTGTTTTTT. Translating gives CASSLEQGSTGELFF.